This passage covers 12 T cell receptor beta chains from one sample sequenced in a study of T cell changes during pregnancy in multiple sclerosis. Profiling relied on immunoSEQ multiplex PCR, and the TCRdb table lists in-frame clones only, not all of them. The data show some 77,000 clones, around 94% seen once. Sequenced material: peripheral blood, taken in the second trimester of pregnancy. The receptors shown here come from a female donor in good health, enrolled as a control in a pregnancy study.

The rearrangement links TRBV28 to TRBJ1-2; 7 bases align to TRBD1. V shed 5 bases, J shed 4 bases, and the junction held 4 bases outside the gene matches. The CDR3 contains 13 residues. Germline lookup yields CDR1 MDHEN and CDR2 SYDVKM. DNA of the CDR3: TGTGCCAGCAGTCCCGGGACAGTCTATGGCTACACCTTC. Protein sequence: CASSPGTVYGYTF.

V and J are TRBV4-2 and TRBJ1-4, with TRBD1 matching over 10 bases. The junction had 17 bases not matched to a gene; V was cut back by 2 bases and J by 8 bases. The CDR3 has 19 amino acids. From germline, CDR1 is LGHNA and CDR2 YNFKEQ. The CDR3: CASSQPPGTGAWIGEKLFF. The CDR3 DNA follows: TGTGCCAGCAGCCAACCACCGGGGACAGGGGCCTGGATCGGGGAAAAACTGTTTTTT.

Here the CDR3 reads CASNPRGLGWDTEAFF. The CDR3 nucleotides are TGTGCCAGCAATCCCAGGGGCTTGGGCTGGGACACTGAAGCTTTCTTT. The chain employs TRBV7-8 and TRBJ1-1, with a weak D call TRBD1 (6 bases). There are 16 residues in the CDR3. Trimming took 7 bases from V and 3 from J, leaving 21 bases between them. The germline gives CDR1 SGHVS, CDR2 FQNEAQ. Full variable domain (rest looked up from reference TRBV7-8 and TRBJ1-1): GAGVSQSPRYKVAKRGQDVALRCDPISGHVSLFWYQQALGQGPEFLTYFQNEAQLDKSGLPSDRFFAERPEGSVSTLKIQRTQQEDSAVYLCASNPRGLGWDTEAFFGQGTRLTVV.

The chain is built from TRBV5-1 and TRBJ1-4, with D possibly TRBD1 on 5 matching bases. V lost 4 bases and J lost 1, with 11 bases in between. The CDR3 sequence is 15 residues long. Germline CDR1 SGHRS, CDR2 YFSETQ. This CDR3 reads CASSPSGQTNEKLFF. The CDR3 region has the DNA TGCGCCAGCAGCCCCTCAGGGCAAACTAATGAAAAACTGTTTTTT.

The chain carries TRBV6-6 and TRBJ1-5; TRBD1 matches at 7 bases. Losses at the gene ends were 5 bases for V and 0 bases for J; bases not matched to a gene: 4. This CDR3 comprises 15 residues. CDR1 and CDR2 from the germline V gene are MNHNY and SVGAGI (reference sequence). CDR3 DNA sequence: TGTGCCAGCAGTGACACAGGGGCTAGCAATCAGCCCCAGCATTTT. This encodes CASSDTGASNQPQHF.

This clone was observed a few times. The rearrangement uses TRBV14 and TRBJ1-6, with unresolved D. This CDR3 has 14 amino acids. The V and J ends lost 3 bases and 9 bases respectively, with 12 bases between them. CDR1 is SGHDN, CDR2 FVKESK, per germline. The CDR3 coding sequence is TGTGCCAGCAGCCAGCGGGAGGCCCTTTCACCCCTCCACTTT. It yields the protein CASSQREALSPLHF.

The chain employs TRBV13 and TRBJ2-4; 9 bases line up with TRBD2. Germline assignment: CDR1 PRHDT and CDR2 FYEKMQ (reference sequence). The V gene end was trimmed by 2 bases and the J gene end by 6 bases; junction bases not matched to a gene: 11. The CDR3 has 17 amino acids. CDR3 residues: CASSLKAGGSPGNIQYF. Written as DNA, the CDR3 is TGTGCCAGCAGCTTAAAAGCGGGGGGCTCCCCGGGAAACATTCAGTACTTC.

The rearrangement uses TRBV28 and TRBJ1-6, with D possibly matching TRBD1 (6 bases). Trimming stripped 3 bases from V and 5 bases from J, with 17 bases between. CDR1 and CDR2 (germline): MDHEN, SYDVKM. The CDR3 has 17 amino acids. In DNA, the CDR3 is TGTGCCAGCAGTTTGGGGGCAGGCAGACGGGATAATTCACCCCTCCACTTT. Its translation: CASSLGAGRRDNSPLHF.

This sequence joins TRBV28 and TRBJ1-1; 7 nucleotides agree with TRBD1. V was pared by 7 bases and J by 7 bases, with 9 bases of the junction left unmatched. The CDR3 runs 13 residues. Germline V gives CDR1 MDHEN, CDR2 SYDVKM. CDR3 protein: CASTRGGAGEAFF. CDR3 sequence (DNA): TGTGCCAGCACGAGAGGGGGCGCGGGTGAAGCTTTCTTT.

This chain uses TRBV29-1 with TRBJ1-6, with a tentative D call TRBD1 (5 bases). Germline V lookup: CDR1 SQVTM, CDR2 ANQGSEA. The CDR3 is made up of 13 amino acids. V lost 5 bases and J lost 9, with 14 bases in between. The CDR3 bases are TGCAGCGTTCAGTGGGGCTTGGCTTCACCCCTCCACTTT. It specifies CSVQWGLASPLHF.

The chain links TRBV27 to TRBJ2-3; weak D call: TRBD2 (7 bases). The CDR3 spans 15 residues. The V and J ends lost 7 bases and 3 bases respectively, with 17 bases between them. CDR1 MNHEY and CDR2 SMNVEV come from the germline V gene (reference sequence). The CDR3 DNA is TGTGCCAGCAACGTTCTAGGGGGGGGGACAGATACGCAGTATTTT. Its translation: CASNVLGGGTDTQYF.

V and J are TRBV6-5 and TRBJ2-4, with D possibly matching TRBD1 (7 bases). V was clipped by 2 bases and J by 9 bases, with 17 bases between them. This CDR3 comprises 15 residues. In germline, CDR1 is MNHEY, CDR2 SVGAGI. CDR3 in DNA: TGTGCCAGCAGTTACGGTAGGCAGGGGGAGGTCATTCAGTACTTC. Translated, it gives CASSYGRQGEVIQYF.